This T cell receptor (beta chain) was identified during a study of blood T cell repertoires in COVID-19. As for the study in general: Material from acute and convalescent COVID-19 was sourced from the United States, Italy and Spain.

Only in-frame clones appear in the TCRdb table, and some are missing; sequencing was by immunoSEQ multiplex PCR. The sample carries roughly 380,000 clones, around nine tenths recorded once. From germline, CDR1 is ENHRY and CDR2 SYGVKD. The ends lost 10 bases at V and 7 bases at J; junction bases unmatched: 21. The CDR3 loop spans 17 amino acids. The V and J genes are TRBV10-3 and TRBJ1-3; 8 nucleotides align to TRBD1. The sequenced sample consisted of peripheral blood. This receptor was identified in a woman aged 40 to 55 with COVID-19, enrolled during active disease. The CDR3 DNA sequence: TGTGCCACGGTCGATTATAAGGGACAGGCAGTAAGGAACACCATATATTTT. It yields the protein CATVDYKGQAVRNTIYF.